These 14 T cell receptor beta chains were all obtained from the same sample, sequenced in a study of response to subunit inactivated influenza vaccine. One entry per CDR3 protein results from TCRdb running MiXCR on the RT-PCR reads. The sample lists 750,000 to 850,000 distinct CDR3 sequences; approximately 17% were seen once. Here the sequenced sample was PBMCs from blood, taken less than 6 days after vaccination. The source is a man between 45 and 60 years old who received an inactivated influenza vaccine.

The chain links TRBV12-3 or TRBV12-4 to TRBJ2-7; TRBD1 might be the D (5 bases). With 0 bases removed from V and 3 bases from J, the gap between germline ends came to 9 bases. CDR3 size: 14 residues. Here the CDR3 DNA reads TGTGCCAGCAGTTTAGCGGGGCAGAGCTACGAGCAGTACTTC. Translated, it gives CASSLAGQSYEQYF.

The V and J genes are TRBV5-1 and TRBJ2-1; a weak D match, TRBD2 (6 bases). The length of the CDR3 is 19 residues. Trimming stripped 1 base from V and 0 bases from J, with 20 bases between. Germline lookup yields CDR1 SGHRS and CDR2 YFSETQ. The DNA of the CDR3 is TGCGCCAGCAGCTTGCTCAGCGGACTACCCCCCAGCTCCTACAATGAGCAGTTCTTC. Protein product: CASSLLSGLPPSSYNEQFF.

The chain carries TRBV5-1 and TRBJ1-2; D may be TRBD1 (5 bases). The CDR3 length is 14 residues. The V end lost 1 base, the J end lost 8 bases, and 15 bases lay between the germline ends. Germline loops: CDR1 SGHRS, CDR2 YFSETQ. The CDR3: CASSLPGRGDGYTF. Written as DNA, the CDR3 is TGCGCCAGCAGCTTGCCAGGAAGGGGTGACGGCTACACCTTC. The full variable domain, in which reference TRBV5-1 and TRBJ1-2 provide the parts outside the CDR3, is KAGVTQTPRYLIKTRGQQVTLSCSPISGHRSVSWYQQTPGQGLQFLFEYFSETQRNKGNFPGRFSGRQFSNSRSEMNVSTLELGDSALYLCASSLPGRGDGYTFGSGTRLTVV.

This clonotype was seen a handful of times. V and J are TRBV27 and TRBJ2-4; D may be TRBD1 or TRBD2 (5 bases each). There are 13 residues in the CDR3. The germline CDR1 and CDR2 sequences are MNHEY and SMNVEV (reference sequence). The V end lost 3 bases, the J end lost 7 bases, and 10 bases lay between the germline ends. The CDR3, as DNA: TGTGCCAGCAGTTTCCGGGGCGGGAACATTCAGTACTTC. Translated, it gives CASSFRGGNIQYF.

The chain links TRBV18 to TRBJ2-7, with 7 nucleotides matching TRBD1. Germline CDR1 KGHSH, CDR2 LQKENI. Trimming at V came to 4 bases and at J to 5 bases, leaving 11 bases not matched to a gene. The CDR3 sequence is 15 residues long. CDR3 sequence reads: CASSQGAPGGNEQYF. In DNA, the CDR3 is TGTGCCAGCTCACAGGGGGCACCCGGAGGTAACGAGCAGTACTTC.

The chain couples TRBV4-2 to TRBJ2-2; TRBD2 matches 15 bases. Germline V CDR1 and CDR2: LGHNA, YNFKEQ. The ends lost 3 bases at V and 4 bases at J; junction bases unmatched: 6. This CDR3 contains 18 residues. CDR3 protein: CASSHGLAGGRSTGELFF. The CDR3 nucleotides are TGTGCCAGCAGCCACGGACTAGCGGGGGGGCGGAGCACCGGGGAGCTGTTTTTT.

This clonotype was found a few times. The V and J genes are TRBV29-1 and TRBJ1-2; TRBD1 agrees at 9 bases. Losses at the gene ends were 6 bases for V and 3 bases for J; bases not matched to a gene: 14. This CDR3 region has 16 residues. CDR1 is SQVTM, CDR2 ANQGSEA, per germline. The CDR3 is CSVPGTGKGEDYGYTF. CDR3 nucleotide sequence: TGCAGCGTACCCGGGACAGGGAAAGGGGAGGACTATGGCTACACCTTC.

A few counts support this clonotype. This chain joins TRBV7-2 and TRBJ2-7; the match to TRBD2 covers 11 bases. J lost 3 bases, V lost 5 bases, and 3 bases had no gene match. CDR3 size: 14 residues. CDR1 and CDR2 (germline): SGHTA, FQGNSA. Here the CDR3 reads CASSRLAGRYEQYF. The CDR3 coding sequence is TGTGCCAGCAGCCGACTAGCGGGACGCTACGAGCAGTACTTC.

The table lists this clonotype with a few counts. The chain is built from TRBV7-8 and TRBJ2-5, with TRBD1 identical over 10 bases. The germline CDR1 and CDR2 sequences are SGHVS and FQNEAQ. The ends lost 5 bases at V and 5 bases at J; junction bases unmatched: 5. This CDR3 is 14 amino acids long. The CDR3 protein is CASSLWTGGETQYF. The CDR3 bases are TGTGCCAGCAGCCTTTGGACAGGGGGGGAGACCCAGTACTTC.

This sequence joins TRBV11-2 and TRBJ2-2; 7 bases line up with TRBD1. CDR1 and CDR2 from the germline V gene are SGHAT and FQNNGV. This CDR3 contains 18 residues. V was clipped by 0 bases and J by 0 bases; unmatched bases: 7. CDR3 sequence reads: CASSLDRKGTANTGELFF. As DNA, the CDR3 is TGTGCCAGCAGCTTAGATAGGAAGGGGACAGCGAACACCGGGGAGCTGTTTTTT.

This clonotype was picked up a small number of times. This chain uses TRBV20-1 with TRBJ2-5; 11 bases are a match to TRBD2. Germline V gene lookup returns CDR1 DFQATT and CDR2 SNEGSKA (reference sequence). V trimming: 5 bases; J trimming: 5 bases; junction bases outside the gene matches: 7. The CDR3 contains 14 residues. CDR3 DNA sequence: TGCAGTGCTCCGGCTAGCGGGAGGTTTGAGACCCAGTACTTC. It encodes CSAPASGRFETQYF.

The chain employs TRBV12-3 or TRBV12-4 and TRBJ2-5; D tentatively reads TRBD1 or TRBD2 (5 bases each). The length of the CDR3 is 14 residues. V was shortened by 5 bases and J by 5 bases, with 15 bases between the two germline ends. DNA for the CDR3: TGTGCCAGCAGTCCCCGTTCGTGGGGGGAGACCCAGTACTTC. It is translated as CASSPRSWGETQYF.

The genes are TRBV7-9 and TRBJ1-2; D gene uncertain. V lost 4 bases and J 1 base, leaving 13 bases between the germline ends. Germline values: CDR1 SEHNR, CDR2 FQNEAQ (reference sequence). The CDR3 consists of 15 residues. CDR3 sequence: CASSSHPSDNYGYTF. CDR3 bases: TGTGCCAGCAGCTCCCATCCTTCGGATAACTATGGCTACACCTTC.

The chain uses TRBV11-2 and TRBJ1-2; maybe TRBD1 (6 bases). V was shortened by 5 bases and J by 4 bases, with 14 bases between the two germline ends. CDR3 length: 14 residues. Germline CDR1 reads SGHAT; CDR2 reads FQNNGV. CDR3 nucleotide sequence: TGTGCCAGCAGCAACCGGGACATAAGCTATGGCTACACCTTC. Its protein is CASSNRDISYGYTF. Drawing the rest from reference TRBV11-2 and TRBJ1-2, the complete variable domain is EAGVAQSPRYKIIEKRQSVAFWCNPISGHATLYWYQQILGQGPKLLIQFQNNGVVDDSQLPKDRFSAERLKGVDSTLKIQPAKLEDSAVYLCASSNRDISYGYTFGSGTRLTVV.